The 32 T cell receptor beta chains below come from one sample, sequenced in a study of blood T cell repertoires in COVID-19. This table comes from immunoSEQ multiplex PCR, and its TCRdb copy is limited to in-frame clones, with some not included. The table includes 300,000 to 350,000 clones, approximately 90% detected once. Sequencing was done on a sample of peripheral blood. These TCRs come from a man aged 30 to 39 with COVID-19, enrolled during active disease.

For the CDR3, the DNA is TGTGCCAGCAGTCGGACTAGCGGGGGGGCCAACATTCAGTACTTC. Translating gives CASSRTSGGANIQYF. The chain combines TRBV28 with TRBJ2-4; TRBD2 agrees at 15 bases. CDR1 and CDR2 from the germline V gene are MDHEN and SYDVKM. This CDR3 has 15 residues. V shed 5 bases, J shed 7 bases, and the junction held 3 bases outside the gene matches.

This clone was found once. J is TRBJ1-6 and V is TRBV6-6, with D hard to call. V was trimmed by 7 bases and J by 0 bases, leaving 10 bases between them. The CDR3 is 15 residues long. Germline values: CDR1 MNHNY, CDR2 SVGAGI (reference sequence). The CDR3 reads CASITGSSYNSPLHF. CDR3 coding DNA: TGTGCCAGCATTACCGGGAGCTCCTATAATTCACCCCTCCACTTT.

The rearrangement joins TRBV10-3 to TRBJ1-2; perhaps TRBD1 as D (6 bases). The V end was cut by 3 bases, the J end by 6 bases, with 20 bases between. Germline V gene sequence: CDR1 ENHRY, CDR2 SYGVKD. The CDR3 spans 16 residues. CDR3 in DNA: TGTGCCATCAGTGACCGTTCCCCCCTACAGGGTCATGGCTACACCTTC. Translating gives CAISDRSPLQGHGYTF.

This clone was found once. The rearrangement joins TRBV7-9 to TRBJ2-5, with D perhaps matching TRBD2 (5 bases). V shed 1 base and J shed 1 base, with 13 bases lying between them. This CDR3 contains 16 residues. CDR1 and CDR2 from the germline V gene are SEHNR and FQNEAQ (reference sequence). CDR3 residues: CASSLGAGAVQETQYF. The CDR3, as DNA: TGTGCCAGCAGCTTAGGGGCGGGCGCAGTCCAAGAGACCCAGTACTTC.

The chain is built from TRBV2 and TRBJ1-1; TRBD1 agrees at 9 bases. Per germline, CDR1 SNHLY and CDR2 FYNNEI. CDR3 length equals 14 residues. With V trimmed by 5 bases and J by 5 bases, 6 bases remained unmatched. The CDR3 sequence is CASSTQTGGTEAFF. CDR3 coding DNA: TGTGCCAGCAGTACTCAGACAGGGGGGACTGAAGCTTTCTTT.

V is TRBV6-6 and J is TRBJ1-1; D is ambiguous. The V gene's germline CDR1 is MNHNY and CDR2 SVGAGI (reference sequence). V was trimmed by 6 bases and J by 0 bases, leaving 8 bases between them. The CDR3 sequence is 13 residues long. Written as DNA, the CDR3 is TGTGCCAGCAGACTATCGATGAACACTGAAGCTTTCTTT. Protein sequence: CASRLSMNTEAFF.

The CDR3 DNA is TGCGCCAGCAGCCAAGGGCTATCCGGGACTACCTCCTACGAGCAGTACTTC. It specifies CASSQGLSGTTSYEQYF. J is TRBJ2-7 and V is TRBV4-3; 7 positions match TRBD2. CDR1 and CDR2 from the germline V gene are LGHNA and YSLEER. With 1 base clipped from V and 0 bases from J, the junction kept 9 bases outside the gene matches. CDR3 length: 17 amino acids.

The chain links TRBV18 to TRBJ1-2; D may be TRBD1 (5 bases). Deletions cut 2 bases from V and 2 bases from J, with 12 bases between. CDR3 length: 15 residues. The germline gives CDR1 KGHSH, CDR2 LQKENI. This chain's CDR3 is CASSPDSQENYGYTF. The CDR3 nucleotides read TGTGCCAGCTCACCAGACAGCCAGGAAAACTATGGCTACACCTTC.

This sequence joins TRBV6-6 and TRBJ2-7; 8 bases line up with TRBD1. CDR1 is MNHNY, CDR2 SVGAGI, per germline (reference sequence). With 10 bases clipped from V and 4 bases from J, the junction kept 3 bases outside the gene matches. This CDR3 comprises 11 residues. DNA of the CDR3: TGTGCCACCAGACAGGGGTACGAGCAGTACTTC. Its translation: CATRQGYEQYF.

The genes are TRBV30 and TRBJ2-1, with D tentatively TRBD2 (5 bases). The length of the CDR3 is 15 residues. The germline V gene has CDR1 GTSNPN and CDR2 SVGIG (reference sequence). The V end was cut by 0 bases, the J end by 3 bases, with 12 bases between. CDR3 loop: CAWSVGSTLYNEQFF. Here the CDR3 DNA reads TGTGCCTGGAGTGTAGGGAGCACCCTCTACAATGAGCAGTTCTTC.

This chain uses TRBV9 with TRBJ2-1; 13 bases are shared with TRBD2. There are 17 residues in the CDR3. The germline gives CDR1 SGDLS, CDR2 YYNGEE. J gave up 9 bases and V 2 bases, and 11 bases lay outside the gene matches. CDR3 sequence (DNA): TGTGCCAGCAGCGTTCTTGACGGACTAGCGGGAGAAACTGAGCAGTTCTTC. Residues: CASSVLDGLAGETEQFF.

The chain uses TRBV5-1 and TRBJ1-1; TRBD1 aligns across 9 bases. CDR1 and CDR2 from the germline V gene are SGHRS and YFSETQ. CDR3 length: 13 amino acids. The junction had 9 bases not matched to a gene; V was cut back by 6 bases and J by 9 bases. The CDR3 DNA sequence: TGCGCCAGCACCGTACAGGGGGCAGAGAAAGCTTTCTTT. Its protein product is CASTVQGAEKAFF.

The rearrangement uses TRBV2 and TRBJ2-3; 9 nucleotides line up with TRBD1. The length of the CDR3 is 14 residues. The germline gives CDR1 SNHLY, CDR2 FYNNEI. V was clipped by 9 bases and J by 4 bases; unmatched bases: 8. The CDR3 DNA is TGTGCCAGAACTCCGGGACAGGGTCCAGATACGCAGTATTTT. Residues: CARTPGQGPDTQYF.

CDR3 sequence: CASSLIGRGYTF. For the CDR3, the DNA is TGCGCCAGCAGCTTGATAGGGAGGGGCTACACCTTC. V usage is TRBV5-1 and J usage is TRBJ1-2; D is uncertain. The CDR3 has 12 residues. Germline V gives CDR1 SGHRS, CDR2 YFSETQ. The ends were cut back, 1 base at V and 8 bases at J, with 9 bases in the middle.

The chain links TRBV4-1 to TRBJ1-5; no clear D gene. V lost 0 bases, J lost 5 bases, and 11 bases lay in between. Germline V gene sequence: CDR1 MGHRA, CDR2 YSYEKL. This CDR3 region has 15 residues. CDR3 amino acids: CASSQDASDYQPQHF. As DNA, the CDR3 is TGCGCCAGCAGCCAAGATGCCAGTGATTATCAGCCCCAGCATTTT.

V and J are TRBV7-6 and TRBJ2-2; no definite D call. V was shortened by 1 base and J by 5 bases, with 5 bases between the two germline ends. The germline V gene has CDR1 SGHVS and CDR2 FNYEAQ. The CDR3 contains 13 residues. In DNA form, the CDR3 reads TGTGCCAGCAGCTTAGAGAGAACCGGGGAGCTGTTTTTT. This codes for CASSLERTGELFF.

The chain is built from TRBV27 and TRBJ2-3; 12 bases map to TRBD1. The CDR3 contains 17 residues. Trimming took 3 bases from V and 3 from J; bases not matched to a gene: 7. Germline lookup yields CDR1 MNHEY and CDR2 SMNVEV (reference sequence). CDR3 protein: CASSFTGQGAGTDTQYF. In nucleotides, the CDR3 is TGTGCCAGCAGTTTTACGGGACAGGGGGCTGGTACAGATACGCAGTATTTT.

Comments on this clone: The sample holds other DNA sequences that translate to the same CDR3. For the CDR3, the DNA is TGTGCCAGCAGCTTGGGGGCGTACGAGCAGTACTTC. Its translation: CASSLGAYEQYF. The chain links TRBV5-5 to TRBJ2-7; D ambiguous. CDR1 and CDR2 (germline): SGHKS, YYEKEE (reference sequence). The V and J ends lost 0 bases and 4 bases respectively, with 5 bases between them. The CDR3 loop spans 12 amino acids.

This clone was found once. The chain uses TRBV4-1 and TRBJ2-4; D is ambiguous. CDR3 length equals 16 residues. Deletions cut 0 bases from V and 0 bases from J, with 9 bases between. The germline V gene has CDR1 MGHRA and CDR2 YSYEKL. Here the CDR3 reads CASSQDERLAKNIQYF. CDR3 sequence (DNA): TGCGCCAGCAGCCAAGATGAGAGGCTAGCCAAAAACATTCAGTACTTC.

This clone came up a few times. This chain uses TRBV4-3 with TRBJ2-7, with D possibly being TRBD1 (5 bases). This CDR3 is built from 17 residues. The germline CDR1 and CDR2 sequences are LGHNA and YSLEER. The V end was cut by 6 bases, the J end by 0 bases, with 21 bases between. CDR3 coding DNA: TGCGCCAGCAGTCCTGCCCGCAGGGCTAAATGCTCCTACGAGCAGTACTTC. Protein: CASSPARRAKCSYEQYF.

The CDR3 DNA reads as TGTGCCAGCTCGCTGACAGGGGGTGGGACAGATACGCAGTATTTT. It yields the protein CASSLTGGGTDTQYF. V usage is TRBV18 and J usage is TRBJ2-3; TRBD1 matches at 9 bases. After removal of 6 bases from V and 3 bases from J, the junction contained 7 bases not matched to a gene. Looked up from germline, CDR1 is KGHSH and CDR2 is LQKENI. The CDR3 spans 15 residues. Full variable domain (missing parts from reference TRBV18 and TRBJ2-3): NAGVMQNPRHLVRRRGQEARLRCSPMKGHSHVYWYRQLPEEGLKFMVYLQKENIIDESGMPKERFSAEFPKEGPSILRIQQVVRGDSAAYFCASSLTGGGTDTQYFGPGTRLTVL.

This chain connects TRBV7-2 to TRBJ2-2; 7 nucleotides match TRBD1. V lost 5 bases to trimming and J lost 5 bases; unmatched junction nucleotides: 5. Germline V CDR1 and CDR2: SGHTA, FQGNSA. CDR3 length: 14 residues. The CDR3 DNA is TGTGCCAGCAGCGACAGGGTGCGAACCGGGGAGCTGTTTTTT. This gives the protein CASSDRVRTGELFF.

This sequence joins TRBV7-8 and TRBJ2-1; D ambiguous. Looked up from germline, CDR1 is SGHVS and CDR2 is FQNEAQ. The CDR3 runs 12 residues. V shed 4 bases and J shed 14 bases, with 15 bases lying between them. CDR3 coding DNA: TGTGCCAGCAGCTCCCTCGTCAGGTTGAAGTTCTTC. Protein: CASSSLVRLKFF.

V usage is TRBV15 and J usage is TRBJ1-2; the D gene is possibly TRBD1 (5 bases). The germline V gene encodes CDR1 LNHNV and CDR2 YYDKDF (reference sequence). The length of the CDR3 is 15 residues. Trimming left V 0 bases short and J 7 bases short, with 15 bases between. The CDR3 bases are TGTGCCACCAGCAGAGATAAAATGGGGGGAGGTGGCTACACCTTC. This sequence encodes CATSRDKMGGGGYTF.

J is TRBJ2-1 and V is TRBV7-3; the match to TRBD2 covers 8 bases. CDR1 is SGHTA, CDR2 FQGTGA, per germline. This CDR3 comprises 14 residues. J lost 11 bases, V lost 2 bases, and 8 bases had no gene match. CDR3 protein: CASSLPVSGRKQFF. The CDR3 DNA follows: TGTGCCAGCAGCTTACCCGTAAGCGGGAGAAAGCAGTTCTTC.

V is TRBV6-5 and J is TRBJ1-2, with 8 nucleotides matching TRBD1. The germline V gene encodes CDR1 MNHEY and CDR2 SVGAGI. The CDR3 extends over 15 amino acids. Trimming at V came to 2 bases and at J to 3 bases, leaving 5 bases not matched to a gene. The CDR3 DNA sequence: TGTGCCAGCAGTTACCGCATGGACAGGGACTATGGCTACACCTTC. It is translated as CASSYRMDRDYGYTF.

CDR3 DNA sequence: TGCGCCAGGTCCCGGGACAGGGGGCGCAACCCCTACGAGCAGTACTTC. Amino acids: CARSRDRGRNPYEQYF. This rearrangement joins TRBV10-1 to TRBJ2-7, with 12 bases identical to TRBD1. Looked up from germline, CDR1 is WNHNN and CDR2 is SYGVQD (reference sequence). Trimming removed 9 bases from V and 2 bases from J; junction bases left unmatched: 11. The CDR3 sequence is 16 residues long.

The genes are TRBV5-4 and TRBJ2-1; 12 nucleotides line up with TRBD2. Trimming took 1 base from V and 6 from J; bases not matched to a gene: 5. Germline CDR1 reads SGHNT; CDR2 reads YYREEE (reference sequence). CDR3 length: 16 residues. The chain's CDR3 is CASSLMSSGRANEQFF. Written as DNA, the CDR3 is TGTGCCAGCAGCTTGATGTCTAGCGGGAGGGCCAATGAGCAGTTCTTC.

This clone has only one observation. Here the CDR3 DNA reads TGTGCCAGCATCCAGGACAGTTTACGTGAAAAACTGTTTTTT. Protein product: CASIQDSLREKLFF. V and J are TRBV28 and TRBJ1-4, with a possible D match to TRBD1 (6 bases). Trimming took off 7 bases at V and 7 bases at J, with 16 bases between the two ends. Germline V gives CDR1 MDHEN, CDR2 SYDVKM. There are 14 residues in the CDR3.

Comment on this clone: The junction shows a germline mismatch at one end, possibly a read error. V gene TRBV13 combines with J gene TRBJ1-5, with 10 bases that match TRBD1. The CDR3 consists of 17 residues. Germline V lookup: CDR1 PRHDT, CDR2 FYEKMQ (reference sequence). The CDR3 is CASSKEGQGISNQSQHF. The CDR3 DNA follows: TGTGCCAGCAGCAAGGAGGGACAGGGGATTAGCAATCAGTCCCAGCATTTT.

V usage is TRBV19 and J usage is TRBJ1-2; 8 bases align to TRBD1. The CDR3 spans 16 residues. Germline CDR1 is LNHDA and CDR2 is SQIVND (reference sequence). The V segment lost 1 base and the J segment 4 bases; nucleotides outside the gene matches: 8. The CDR3 DNA is TGTGCCAGTAGTATAGTCCCCCAGGGGGCTGGCTATGGCTACACCTTC. Its translation: CASSIVPQGAGYGYTF.

This chain uses TRBV21-1 with TRBJ2-7; the D call of TRBD1 is as the table states it, not checked on the DNA. TRBV21-1 is a pseudogene segment. The CDR3 length is 17 residues. The CDR3 region is CASSKCGQGALGYEQYF. As DNA, the CDR3 is TGTGCCAGCAGCAAGTGTGGACAGGGGGCGCTGGGGTACGAGCAGTACTTC.